This T cell receptor beta chain was found in a study of T cell responses to AZD1222 COVID-19 vaccine. This clone was counted a single time. Antigen unknown. Libraries were prepared by immunoSEQ multiplex PCR; TCRdb keeps only in-frame clonotypes and omits some of them. Seen here are 150,000 to 200,000 clones, approximately 92% observed once, and the top ten hold about 3%. CDR1 KGHDR and CDR2 SFDVKD come from the germline V gene. CDR3 length: 14 residues. V dropped 7 bases and J dropped 5; count of bases not matched to a gene: 6. Study outcomes and limitations: It was only a handful of AZD1222 recipients who were seropositive at baseline. In a largely white British group with more females than males, clonal diversity was possibly underestimated. Close to half of spike-specific TCRs reportedly recognize unmutated variant regions.

Specimen: peripheral blood, collected on day 0 of AZD1222 vaccination. This chain uses TRBV24-1 with TRBJ2-2; 7 bases fit TRBD1. This TCR came from an adult in good health. CDR3 in DNA: TGTGCCACCAGCGGACAGGCAACGACCGGGGAGCTGTTTTTT. It yields the protein CATSGQATTGELFF.